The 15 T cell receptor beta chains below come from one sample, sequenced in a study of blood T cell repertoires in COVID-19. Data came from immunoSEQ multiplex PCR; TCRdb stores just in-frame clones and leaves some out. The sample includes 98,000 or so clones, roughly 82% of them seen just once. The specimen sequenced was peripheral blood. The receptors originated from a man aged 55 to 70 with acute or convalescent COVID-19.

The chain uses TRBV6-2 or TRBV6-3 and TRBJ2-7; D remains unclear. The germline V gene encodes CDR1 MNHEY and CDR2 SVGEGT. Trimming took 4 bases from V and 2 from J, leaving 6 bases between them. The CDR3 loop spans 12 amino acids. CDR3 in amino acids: CASSWYTYEQYF. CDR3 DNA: TGTGCCAGCAGTTGGTACACCTACGAGCAGTACTTC.

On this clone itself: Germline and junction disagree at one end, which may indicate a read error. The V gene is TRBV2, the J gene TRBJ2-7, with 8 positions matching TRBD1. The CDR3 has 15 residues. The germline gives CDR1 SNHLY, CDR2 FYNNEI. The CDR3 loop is CASREDRGFYYEQYF. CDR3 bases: TGTGCCAGCAGGGAAGACAGGGGCTTCTATTACGAGCAGTACTTC. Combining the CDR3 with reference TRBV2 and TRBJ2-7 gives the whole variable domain EPEVTQTPSHQVTQMGQEVILRCVPISNHLYFYWYRQILGQKVEFLVSFYNNEISEKSEIFDDQFSVERPDGSNFTLKIRSTKLEDSAMYFCASREDRGFYYEQYFGPGTRLTVT.

The CDR3 spells CASNGQGGYGYTF. CDR3 sequence (DNA): TGTGCCAGCAACGGACAGGGCGGGTATGGCTACACCTTC. The chain combines TRBV6-6 with TRBJ1-2; 8 bases match TRBD1. The junction had 6 bases not matched to a gene; V was cut back by 7 bases and J by 5 bases. There are 13 residues in the CDR3. Looked up from germline, CDR1 is MNHNY and CDR2 is SVGAGI (reference sequence).

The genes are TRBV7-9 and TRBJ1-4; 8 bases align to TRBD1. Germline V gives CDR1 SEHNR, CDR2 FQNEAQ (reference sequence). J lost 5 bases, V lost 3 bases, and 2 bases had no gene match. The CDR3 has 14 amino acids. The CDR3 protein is CASSFRQGNEKLFF. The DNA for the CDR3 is TGTGCCAGCAGCTTTAGACAGGGGAATGAAAAACTGTTTTTT.

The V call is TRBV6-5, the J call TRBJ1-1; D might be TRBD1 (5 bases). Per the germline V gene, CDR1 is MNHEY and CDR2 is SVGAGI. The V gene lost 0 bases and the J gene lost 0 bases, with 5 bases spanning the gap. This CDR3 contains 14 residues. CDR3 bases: TGTGCCAGCAGTTACTCGACAGTGAACACTGAAGCTTTCTTT. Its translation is CASSYSTVNTEAFF.

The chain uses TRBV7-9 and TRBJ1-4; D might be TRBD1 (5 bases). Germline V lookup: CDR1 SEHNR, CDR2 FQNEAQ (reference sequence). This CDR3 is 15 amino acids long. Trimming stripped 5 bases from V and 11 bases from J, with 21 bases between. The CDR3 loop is CASSPVEGGTEKLFF. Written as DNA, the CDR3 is TGTGCCAGCAGCCCAGTGGAGGGAGGGACTGAGAAACTGTTTTTT.

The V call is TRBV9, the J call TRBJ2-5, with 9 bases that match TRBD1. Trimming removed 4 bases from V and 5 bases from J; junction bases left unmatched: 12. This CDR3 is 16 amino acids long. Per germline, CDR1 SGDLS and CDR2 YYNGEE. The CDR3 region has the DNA TGTGCCAGCAGCCGGGGACAGGGTATCGGTGGGGAGACCCAGTACTTC. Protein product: CASSRGQGIGGETQYF. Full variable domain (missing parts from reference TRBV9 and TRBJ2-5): DSGVTQTPKHLITATGQRVTLRCSPRSGDLSVYWYQQSLDQGLQFLIQYYNGEERAKGNILERFSAQQFPDLHSELNLSSLELGDSALYFCASSRGQGIGGETQYFGPGTRLLVL.

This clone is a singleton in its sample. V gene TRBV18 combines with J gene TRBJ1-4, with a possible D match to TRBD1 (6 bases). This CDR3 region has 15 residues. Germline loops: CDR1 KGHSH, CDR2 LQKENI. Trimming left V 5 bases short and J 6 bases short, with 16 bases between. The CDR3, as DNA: TGTGCCAGCTCAGTAATGCAGGGGATGGATGAAAAACTGTTTTTT. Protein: CASSVMQGMDEKLFF.

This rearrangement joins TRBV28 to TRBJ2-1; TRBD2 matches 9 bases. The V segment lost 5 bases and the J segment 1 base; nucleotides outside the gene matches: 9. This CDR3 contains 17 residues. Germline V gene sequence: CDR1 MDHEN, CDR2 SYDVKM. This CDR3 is CASSTLGGRGSYNEQFF. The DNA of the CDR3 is TGTGCCAGCAGTACTCTTGGCGGGAGGGGGTCCTACAATGAGCAGTTCTTC.

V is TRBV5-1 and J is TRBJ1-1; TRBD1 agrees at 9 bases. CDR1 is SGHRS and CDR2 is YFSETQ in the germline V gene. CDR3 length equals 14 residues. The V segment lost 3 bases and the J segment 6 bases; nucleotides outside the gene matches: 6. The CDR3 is CASSSTGGGSEAFF. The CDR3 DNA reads TGCGCCAGCAGCTCCACAGGGGGCGGGTCTGAAGCTTTCTTT.

The DNA for the CDR3 is TGTGCCAGCAGTTTAGCGGAGGCCCAGGAGACCCAGTACTTC. This codes for CASSLAEAQETQYF. V is TRBV28 and J is TRBJ2-5, with D possibly matching TRBD2 (5 bases). Germline V gene sequence: CDR1 MDHEN, CDR2 SYDVKM. This CDR3 spans 14 amino acids. The V end lost 2 bases, the J end lost 5 bases, and 12 bases lay between the germline ends. Full variable domain (missing parts from reference TRBV28 and TRBJ2-5): DVKVTQSSRYLVKRTGEKVFLECVQDMDHENMFWYRQDPGLGLRLIYFSYDVKMKEKGDIPEGYSVSREKKERFSLILESASTNQTSMYLCASSLAEAQETQYFGPGTRLLVL.

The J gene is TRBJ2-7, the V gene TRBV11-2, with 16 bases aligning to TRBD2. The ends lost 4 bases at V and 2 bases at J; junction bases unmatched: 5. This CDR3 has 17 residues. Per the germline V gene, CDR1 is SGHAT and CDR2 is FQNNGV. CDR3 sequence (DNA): TGTGCCAGCAGCTACGGGACTAGCGGGAGGGCCCCCTACGAGCAGTACGTC. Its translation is CASSYGTSGRAPYEQYV.

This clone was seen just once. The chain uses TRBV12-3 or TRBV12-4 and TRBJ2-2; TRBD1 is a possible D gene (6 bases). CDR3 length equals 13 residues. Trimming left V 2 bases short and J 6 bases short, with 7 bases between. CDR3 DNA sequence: TGTGCCAGCAGTTTATGGGGGCCCGGGGAGCTGTTTTTT. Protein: CASSLWGPGELFF.

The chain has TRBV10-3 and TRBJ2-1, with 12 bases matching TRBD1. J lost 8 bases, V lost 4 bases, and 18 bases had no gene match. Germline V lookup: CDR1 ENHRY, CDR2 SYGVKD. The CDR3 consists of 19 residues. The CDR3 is CAISGAGTGGVIRADEQFF. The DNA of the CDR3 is TGTGCCATCAGTGGGGCCGGGACAGGGGGCGTAATAAGAGCGGATGAGCAGTTCTTC.

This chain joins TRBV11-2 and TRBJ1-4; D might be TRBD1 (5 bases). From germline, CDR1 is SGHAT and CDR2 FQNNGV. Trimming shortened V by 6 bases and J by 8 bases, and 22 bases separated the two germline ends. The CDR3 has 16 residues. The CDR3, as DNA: TGTGCCAGCAGTCACACTTCTCGCAGGGTAGGGGAAAAACTGTTTTTT. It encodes CASSHTSRRVGEKLFF. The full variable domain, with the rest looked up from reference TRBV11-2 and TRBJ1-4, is EAGVAQSPRYKIIEKRQSVAFWCNPISGHATLYWYQQILGQGPKLLIQFQNNGVVDDSQLPKDRFSAERLKGVDSTLKIQPAKLEDSAVYLCASSHTSRRVGEKLFFGSGTQLSVL.